The clone carrying this T cell receptor beta chain showed up many times. Antigen specificity is unknown. When naive CD8 T cells were sorted, they were gated as CD8+CD4-CCR7+CD45RA+. The CDR3 has 16 amino acids. V was pared by 3 bases and J by 6 bases, with 21 bases between. CDR1 and CDR2 (germline): MDHEN, SYDVKM. These data come from a study of molecular identifiers for immune sequencing clone quantification. Study-wide points: In naive cells, clones above 20 RNA copies held under 1% of molecules, whereas in effector cells they held over 99%.

From the PCR reads, TCRdb called clonotypes with MiXCR, one entry per CDR3 protein. The sample consists of 600,000 to 650,000 distinct CDR3 sequences, less than 20% of them appearing once. The receptor was isolated from a human donor in good health. Some libraries in this study had Jurkat cell RNA spiked in. The rearrangement joins TRBV28 to TRBJ2-7; D perhaps matches TRBD2 (6 bases). The sequenced sample consisted of naive CD8+ T cells from blood, with Jurkat cell RNA spiked in. Subset meaning: FACS-sorted CD8+CD4-CCR7+CD45RA+ naive T cells. Here the CDR3 DNA reads TGTGCCAGCAGTTTCTGGCTGACAGAAAACGGGGGCGAGCAGTACTTC. This codes for CASSFWLTENGGEQYF.